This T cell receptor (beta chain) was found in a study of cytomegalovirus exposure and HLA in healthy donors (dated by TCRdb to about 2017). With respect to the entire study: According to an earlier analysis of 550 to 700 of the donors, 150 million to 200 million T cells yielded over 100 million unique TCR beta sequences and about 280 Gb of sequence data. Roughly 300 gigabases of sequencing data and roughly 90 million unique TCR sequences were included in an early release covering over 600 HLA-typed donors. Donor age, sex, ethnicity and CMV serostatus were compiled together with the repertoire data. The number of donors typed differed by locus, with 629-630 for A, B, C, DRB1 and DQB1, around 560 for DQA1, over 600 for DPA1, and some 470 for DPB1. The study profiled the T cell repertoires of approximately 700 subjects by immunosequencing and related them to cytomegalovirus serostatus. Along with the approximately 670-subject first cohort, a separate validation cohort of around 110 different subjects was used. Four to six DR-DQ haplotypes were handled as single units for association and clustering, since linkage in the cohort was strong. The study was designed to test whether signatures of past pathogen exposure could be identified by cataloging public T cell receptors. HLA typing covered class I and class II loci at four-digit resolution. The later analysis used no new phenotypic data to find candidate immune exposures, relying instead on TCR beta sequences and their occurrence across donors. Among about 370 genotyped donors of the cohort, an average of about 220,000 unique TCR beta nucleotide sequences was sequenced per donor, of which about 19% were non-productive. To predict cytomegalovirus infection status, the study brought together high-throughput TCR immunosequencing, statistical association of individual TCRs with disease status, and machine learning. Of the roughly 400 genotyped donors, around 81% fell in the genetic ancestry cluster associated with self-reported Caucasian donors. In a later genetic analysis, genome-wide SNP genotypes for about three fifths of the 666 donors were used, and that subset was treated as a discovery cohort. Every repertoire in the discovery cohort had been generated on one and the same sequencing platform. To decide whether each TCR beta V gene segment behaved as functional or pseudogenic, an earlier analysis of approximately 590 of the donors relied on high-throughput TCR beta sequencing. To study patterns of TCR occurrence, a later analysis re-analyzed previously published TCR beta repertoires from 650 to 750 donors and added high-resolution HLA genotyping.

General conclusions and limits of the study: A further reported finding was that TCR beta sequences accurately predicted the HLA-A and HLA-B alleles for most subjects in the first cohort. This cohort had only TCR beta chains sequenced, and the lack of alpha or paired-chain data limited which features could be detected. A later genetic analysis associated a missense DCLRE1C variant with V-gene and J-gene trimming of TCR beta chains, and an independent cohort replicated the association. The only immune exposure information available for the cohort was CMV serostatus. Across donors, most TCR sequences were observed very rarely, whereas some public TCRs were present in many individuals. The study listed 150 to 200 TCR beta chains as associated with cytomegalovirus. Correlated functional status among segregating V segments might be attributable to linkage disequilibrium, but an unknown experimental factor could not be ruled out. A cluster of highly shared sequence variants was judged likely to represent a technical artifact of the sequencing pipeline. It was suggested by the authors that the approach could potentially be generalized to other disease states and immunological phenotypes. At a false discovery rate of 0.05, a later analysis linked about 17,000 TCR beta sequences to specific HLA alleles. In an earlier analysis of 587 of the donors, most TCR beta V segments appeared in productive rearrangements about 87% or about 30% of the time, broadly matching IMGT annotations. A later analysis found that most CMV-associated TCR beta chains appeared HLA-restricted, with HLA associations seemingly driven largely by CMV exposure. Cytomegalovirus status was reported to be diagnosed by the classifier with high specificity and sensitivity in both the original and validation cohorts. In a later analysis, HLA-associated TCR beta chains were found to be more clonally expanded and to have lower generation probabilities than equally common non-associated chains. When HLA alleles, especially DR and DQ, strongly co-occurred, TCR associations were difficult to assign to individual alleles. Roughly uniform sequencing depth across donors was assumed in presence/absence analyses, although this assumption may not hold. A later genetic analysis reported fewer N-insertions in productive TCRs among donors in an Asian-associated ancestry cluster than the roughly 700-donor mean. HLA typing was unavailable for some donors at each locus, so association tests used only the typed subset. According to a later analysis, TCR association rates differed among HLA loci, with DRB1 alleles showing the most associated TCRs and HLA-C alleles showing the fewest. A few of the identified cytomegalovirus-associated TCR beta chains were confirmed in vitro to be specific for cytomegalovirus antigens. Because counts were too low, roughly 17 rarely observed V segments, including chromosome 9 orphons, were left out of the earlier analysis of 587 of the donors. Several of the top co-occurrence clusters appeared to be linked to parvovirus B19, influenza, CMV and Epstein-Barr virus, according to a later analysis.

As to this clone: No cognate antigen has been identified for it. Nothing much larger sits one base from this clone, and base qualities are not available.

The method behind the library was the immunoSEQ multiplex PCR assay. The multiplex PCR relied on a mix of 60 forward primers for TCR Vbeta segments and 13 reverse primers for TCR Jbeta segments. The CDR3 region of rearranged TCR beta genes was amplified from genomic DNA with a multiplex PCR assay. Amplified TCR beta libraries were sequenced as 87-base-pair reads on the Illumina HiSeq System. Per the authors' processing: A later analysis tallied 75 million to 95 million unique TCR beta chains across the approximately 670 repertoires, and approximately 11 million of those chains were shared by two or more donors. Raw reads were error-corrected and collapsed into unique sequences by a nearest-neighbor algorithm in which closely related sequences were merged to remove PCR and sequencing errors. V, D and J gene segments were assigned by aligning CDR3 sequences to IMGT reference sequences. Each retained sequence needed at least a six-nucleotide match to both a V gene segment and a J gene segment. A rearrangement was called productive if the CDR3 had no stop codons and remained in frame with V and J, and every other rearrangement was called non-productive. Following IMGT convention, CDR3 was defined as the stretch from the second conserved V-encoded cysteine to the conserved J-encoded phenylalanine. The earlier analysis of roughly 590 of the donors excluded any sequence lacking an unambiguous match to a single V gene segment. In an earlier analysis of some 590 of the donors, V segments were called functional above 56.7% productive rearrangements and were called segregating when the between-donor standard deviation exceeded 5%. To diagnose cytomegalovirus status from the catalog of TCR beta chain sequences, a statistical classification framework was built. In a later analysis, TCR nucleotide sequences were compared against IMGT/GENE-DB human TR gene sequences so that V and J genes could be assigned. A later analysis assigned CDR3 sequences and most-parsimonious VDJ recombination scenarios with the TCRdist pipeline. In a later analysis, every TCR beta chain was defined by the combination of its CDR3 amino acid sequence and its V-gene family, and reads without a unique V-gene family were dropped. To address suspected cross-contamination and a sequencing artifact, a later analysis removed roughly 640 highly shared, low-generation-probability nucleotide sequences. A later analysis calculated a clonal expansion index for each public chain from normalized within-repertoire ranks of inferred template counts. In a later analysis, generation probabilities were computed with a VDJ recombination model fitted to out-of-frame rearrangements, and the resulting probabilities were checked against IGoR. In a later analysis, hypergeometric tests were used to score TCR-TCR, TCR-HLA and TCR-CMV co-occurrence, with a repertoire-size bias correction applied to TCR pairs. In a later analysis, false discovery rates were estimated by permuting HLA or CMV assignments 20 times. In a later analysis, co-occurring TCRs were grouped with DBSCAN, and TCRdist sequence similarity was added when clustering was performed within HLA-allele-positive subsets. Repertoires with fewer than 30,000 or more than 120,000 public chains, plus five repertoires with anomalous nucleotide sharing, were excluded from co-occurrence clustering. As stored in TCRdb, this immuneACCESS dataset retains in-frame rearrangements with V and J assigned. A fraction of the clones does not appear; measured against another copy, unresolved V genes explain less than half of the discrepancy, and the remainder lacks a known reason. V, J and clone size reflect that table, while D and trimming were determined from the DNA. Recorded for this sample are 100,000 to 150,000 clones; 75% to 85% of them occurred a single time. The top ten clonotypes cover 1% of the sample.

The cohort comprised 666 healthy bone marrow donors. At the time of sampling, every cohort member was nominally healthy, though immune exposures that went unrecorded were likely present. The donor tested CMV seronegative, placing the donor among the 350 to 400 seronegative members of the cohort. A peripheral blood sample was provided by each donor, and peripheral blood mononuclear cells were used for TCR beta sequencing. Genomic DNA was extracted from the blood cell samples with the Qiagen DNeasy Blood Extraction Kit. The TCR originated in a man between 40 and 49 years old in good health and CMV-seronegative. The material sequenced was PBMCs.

The sequenced DNA: TGTGCCAGCAGTGGCTGGACTAGCTCGACCTACAATGAGCAGTTCTTC. This encodes CASSGWTSSTYNEQFF. The chain couples TRBV2 to TRBJ2-1; 8 bases in between match TRBD2. CDR1 SNHLY and CDR2 FYNNEI are derived from the germline V gene. Including the terminal cysteine and phenylalanine, the CDR3 comprises 16 residues. Kept here is only the CDR3 DNA, which spans 48 bases and is read in frame from base 1. V is cut back by 4 bases and J by 2 bases, with 7 bases in the junction unmatched.